These 25 T cell receptor beta chains came from one sample sequenced in a study of T cells after yellow fever vaccination. One entry per CDR3 protein results from TCRdb running MiXCR on the 5' RACE reads. Of a few hundred thousand distinct CDR3 sequences in the sample, approximately 3.8% were seen once. This sample comprised PBMCs, obtained on the day of the yellow fever booster vaccination. The receptors here all came from a young man who received the YFV17D yellow fever vaccine.

The V call is TRBV10-1, the J call TRBJ2-7; 8 bases line up with TRBD1. The J segment lost 9 bases and the V segment lost 2 bases, leaving 12 bases of the junction unmatched. This CDR3 contains 15 residues. Per germline, CDR1 WNHNN and CDR2 SYGVQD (reference sequence). CDR3 region: CASSEGGTGGLGQYF. In nucleotides, the CDR3 is TGCGCCAGCAGTGAGGGAGGGACAGGAGGTTTGGGGCAGTACTTC.

This clonotype appeared a few times. The J gene is TRBJ1-1, the V gene TRBV5-1, with D perhaps matching TRBD1 (5 bases). Germline V gene lookup returns CDR1 SGHRS and CDR2 YFSETQ. The V and J ends lost 7 bases and 1 base respectively, with 14 bases between them. The CDR3 runs to 14 residues. In DNA, the CDR3 is TGCGCCAGCGGCAAGGGGCAACCGAACACTGAAGCTTTCTTT. It codes for CASGKGQPNTEAFF.

In this sample, this clonotype turned up a few times. This chain connects TRBV7-6 to TRBJ1-1; TRBD1 agrees at 8 bases. After removal of 5 bases from V and 0 bases from J, the junction contained 8 bases not matched to a gene. The germline gives CDR1 SGHVS, CDR2 FNYEAQ. The CDR3 loop spans 16 amino acids. CDR3 sequence: CASSRGQVHVNTEAFF. For the CDR3, the DNA is TGTGCCAGCAGCAGGGGACAGGTCCATGTGAACACTGAAGCTTTCTTT.

This clonotype was found many times. The rearrangement links TRBV5-1 to TRBJ2-5, with D hard to call. Trimming left V 4 bases short and J 4 bases short, with 17 bases between. The CDR3 runs to 15 residues. Germline V CDR1 and CDR2: SGHRS, YFSETQ. DNA of the CDR3: TGCGCCAGCAGCACGGGCCAGGTGGAAAGAGAGACCCAGTACTTC. Its translation: CASSTGQVERETQYF.

This clonotype has a count of ten or more. The chain combines TRBV7-7 with TRBJ2-5, with a weak D call TRBD1 (6 bases). Germline CDR1 is SSHAT and CDR2 is FNYEAQ (reference sequence). V lost 0 bases to trimming and J lost 5 bases, with 16 bases between them. CDR3 length: 16 residues. The CDR3 DNA follows: TGTGCCAGCAGCTTAGCGCGGCCAGGGGCAGGGGAGACCCAGTACTTC. It yields the protein CASSLARPGAGETQYF.

This clonotype appeared a few times. This chain uses TRBV3-1 with TRBJ1-1, with D possibly being TRBD1 (5 bases). The CDR3 runs to 16 residues. CDR1 is LGHDT, CDR2 YNNKEL, per germline (reference sequence). V was cut by 0 bases and J by 1 base, with 12 bases left in between. The CDR3 sequence: CASSQDSGLWNTEAFF. The CDR3 nucleotides are TGTGCCAGCAGCCAAGATTCAGGGTTGTGGAACACTGAAGCTTTCTTT.

The chain has TRBV12-3 or TRBV12-4 and TRBJ2-7; D is unclear. This CDR3 comprises 12 residues. V gave up 5 bases and J gave up 4 bases, with 9 bases separating them. CDR3 nucleotide sequence: TGTGCCAGCAGTGCGATTATATACGAGCAGTACGTC. This encodes CASSAIIYEQYV.

The sample holds many counts of this clonotype. The chain has TRBV21-1 and TRBJ1-1. TRBV21-1 corresponds to a pseudogene. This CDR3 spans 14 amino acids. The CDR3 coding sequence is TGTGCCAGCAGCAAGGGAATGCCGCACACTGAAGCTTTCTTT. Translating it yields CASSKGMPHTEAFF.

This clonotype was found a few times. The V call is TRBV27, the J call TRBJ2-3; D unresolved. The CDR3 runs to 14 residues. With 3 bases removed from V and 3 bases from J, the gap between germline ends came to 10 bases. Germline-derived CDR1 and CDR2 are MNHEY and SMNVEV (reference sequence). This CDR3 reads CASSLTIPTDTQYF. The CDR3 DNA sequence: TGTGCCAGCAGTTTGACCATCCCTACAGATACGCAGTATTTT.

In DNA, the CDR3 is TGTGCCAGCAGTCCACACGGACAGGGTAGAGAGACCCAGTACTTC. This gives the protein CASSPHGQGRETQYF. The V and J genes are TRBV27 and TRBJ2-5, with 8 bases identical to TRBD1. The germline V gene encodes CDR1 MNHEY and CDR2 SMNVEV (reference sequence). The CDR3 is made up of 15 amino acids. V dropped 5 bases and J dropped 4; count of bases not matched to a gene: 9.

This clonotype has at least ten counts. The chain employs TRBV5-1 and TRBJ2-5; weak D call: TRBD2 (5 bases). The CDR3 contains 17 residues. Trimming stripped 0 bases from V and 2 bases from J, with 17 bases between. Germline V gives CDR1 SGHRS, CDR2 YFSETQ. This chain's CDR3 is CASSLEPASIRQETQYF. CDR3 coding DNA: TGCGCCAGCAGCTTGGAGCCGGCTAGCATTAGACAAGAGACCCAGTACTTC.

This clonotype has a count of ten or more. The chain is built from TRBV6-1 and TRBJ2-3; D is unresolved. The V gene's germline CDR1 is MNHNS and CDR2 SASEGT. V dropped 6 bases and J dropped 8 bases, with 21 bases sitting between them. The CDR3 has 15 residues. The CDR3: CASSATNVPPGTQYF. In DNA form, the CDR3 reads TGTGCCAGCAGCGCAACTAATGTACCCCCAGGTACGCAGTATTTT.

This clonotype was seen more than once but under ten times. The genes are TRBV19 and TRBJ1-1; 7 nucleotides line up with TRBD1. The germline V gene encodes CDR1 LNHDA and CDR2 SQIVND (reference sequence). The V and J ends lost 5 bases and 1 base, in that order; junction bases with no gene match: 10. The CDR3 is 16 residues long. The CDR3 coding sequence is TGTGCCAGTAGTCCCCGAGGGGACAGAGGGAACACTGAAGCTTTCTTT. This sequence encodes CASSPRGDRGNTEAFF.

This clonotype was counted many times. The rearrangement uses TRBV28 and TRBJ2-5; the D is unclear. There are 14 residues in the CDR3. CDR1 and CDR2 (germline): MDHEN, SYDVKM. The germline V and J ends were trimmed by 5 bases and 0 bases, with 10 bases remaining between them. DNA of the CDR3: TGTGCCAGCAGTCCCTTATCCGACCAAGAGACCCAGTACTTC. It yields the protein CASSPLSDQETQYF.

This clonotype was picked up many times. V gene TRBV7-3 combines with J gene TRBJ2-3; D is ambiguous. CDR3 length: 14 residues. Per germline, CDR1 SGHTA and CDR2 FQGTGA. Between the trimmed V and J ends, which lost 5 bases and 7 bases, there was a span of 16 bases. CDR3 residues: CASSPLGWMNTQYF. The CDR3 DNA reads TGTGCCAGCAGCCCGCTGGGATGGATGAATACGCAGTATTTT.

In its sample, this clonotype was seen many times. The rearrangement links TRBV7-9 to TRBJ1-4, with D uncertain. This CDR3 comprises 12 residues. V was shortened by 1 base and J by 8 bases, with 5 bases between the two germline ends. Per germline, CDR1 SEHNR and CDR2 FQNEAQ (reference sequence). The CDR3 DNA reads TGTGCCAGCAGCTTAGTCCGGGAAAAACTGTTTTTT. This codes for CASSLVREKLFF.

This clonotype was detected ten times or more. The chain joins TRBV4-3 to TRBJ2-5; no definite D call. Germline V gene data show CDR1 as LGHNA and CDR2 as YSLEER. This CDR3 has 13 residues. V lost 3 bases, J lost 5 bases, and 10 bases lay in between. CDR3 region: CASSQALGETQYF. CDR3 in DNA: TGCGCCAGCAGCCAGGCATTGGGGGAGACCCAGTACTTC.

This clonotype was seen repeatedly, ten times or more. The chain couples TRBV7-2 to TRBJ1-2; 10 bases fit TRBD1. The junction had 9 bases not matched to a gene; V was cut back by 8 bases and J by 3 bases. The CDR3 is made up of 15 amino acids. Germline V gives CDR1 SGHTA, CDR2 FQGNSA. The CDR3 nucleotides read TGTGCCAGCGGGACGAGGGACAGGGGTTACTATGGCTACACCTTC. Amino acid sequence: CASGTRDRGYYGYTF.

This clonotype was seen at least ten times. V usage is TRBV5-1 and J usage is TRBJ2-5, with unresolved D. V was cut by 2 bases and J by 4 bases, with 6 bases left in between. Germline V lookup: CDR1 SGHRS, CDR2 YFSETQ. The CDR3 extends over 12 amino acids. The DNA of the CDR3 is TGCGCCAGCAGCTTTTTCGGAGAGACCCAGTACTTC. Encoded protein: CASSFFGETQYF.

This clonotype was detected a few times. This chain uses TRBV12-3 or TRBV12-4 with TRBJ1-1, with D uncertain. This CDR3 contains 12 residues. V gave up 8 bases and J gave up 8 bases, with 15 bases separating them. Here the CDR3 DNA reads TGTGCCAGCTGCCGGGGATATTCCGAAGCTTTCTTT. The encoded protein is CASCRGYSEAFF.

This clonotype was recorded many times. This chain uses TRBV7-9 with TRBJ2-5, with D hard to call. The CDR3 length is 12 residues. Germline V gene sequence: CDR1 SEHNR, CDR2 FQNEAQ (reference sequence). V gave up 5 bases and J gave up 4 bases, with 8 bases separating them. The CDR3 protein is CASSPGRETQYF. The CDR3 coding sequence is TGTGCCAGCAGCCCGGGTCGAGAGACCCAGTACTTC.

This clonotype was picked up many times. V gene TRBV12-3 or TRBV12-4 combines with J gene TRBJ2-5, with TRBD2 identical over 14 bases. J gave up 1 base and V 6 bases, and 1 base lay outside the gene matches. The CDR3 runs to 15 residues. In DNA, the CDR3 is TGTGCCAGCAGGACTAGCGGGGGGGCCCAAGAGACCCAGTACTTC. This sequence encodes CASRTSGGAQETQYF.

The chain recombines TRBV19 with TRBJ1-2; no definite D call. CDR3 length: 12 amino acids. V lost 6 bases to trimming and J lost 0 bases, with 5 bases between them. Germline loops: CDR1 LNHDA, CDR2 SQIVND (reference sequence). CDR3: CASSDSNYGYTF. The CDR3 DNA follows: TGTGCCAGTAGCGATTCTAACTATGGCTACACCTTC.

This clonotype came up a few times. The gene calls are TRBV6-5 and TRBJ2-3; D remains unclear. The CDR3 extends over 13 amino acids. Trimming left V 8 bases short and J 3 bases short, with 12 bases between. Germline CDR1 MNHEY, CDR2 SVGAGI. In DNA, the CDR3 is TGTGCCAGCCGGATCTCCCTTACAGATACGCAGTATTTT. Protein product: CASRISLTDTQYF.

V and J are TRBV6-5 and TRBJ1-4, with D uncertain. This CDR3 contains 16 residues. Germline V gene data show CDR1 as MNHEY and CDR2 as SVGAGI. Trimming took off 5 bases at V and 0 bases at J, with 13 bases between the two ends. For the CDR3, the DNA is TGTGCCAGCAGTCCCATGAGGGCGACAACTAATGAAAAACTGTTTTTT. Translation: CASSPMRATTNEKLFF.